The next 22 T cell receptor beta chains were all read from a single sample in a study of post-analysis software for immune sequencing data. Study-level results: Five TRBV segments occurring more often in patients than controls included TRBV5-6, TRBV5-1 and TRBV20-1.

Carried by the TCR beta cDNA libraries were unique molecular identifiers. TCRdb re-derived calls from the PCR reads in MiXCR, one entry per CDR3 protein. The sample gives roughly 600,000 distinct CDR3 sequences, around 47% of which show up once; around 1.7% is in the top ten. Antigens for these TCRs are unknown. Sequenced: blood. The receptors stem from a girl aged 5 to 17 with multiple sclerosis.

This clonotype occurred a few times. The chain joins TRBV13 to TRBJ2-1, with D perhaps TRBD2 (7 bases). Between the trimmed V and J ends, which lost 1 base and 9 bases, there was a span of 13 bases. The CDR3 spans 14 residues. Germline assignment: CDR1 PRHDT and CDR2 FYEKMQ (reference sequence). CDR3: CASSLVGGLSEQFF. As DNA, the CDR3 is TGTGCCAGCAGCTTAGTCGGGGGGCTTTCTGAGCAGTTCTTC.

This chain connects TRBV30 to TRBJ2-5; TRBD1 is a possible D gene (5 bases). The assigned J gene may be wrong: the sequence end matches TRBJ2-7 better. CDR3 size: 14 residues. CDR1 and CDR2 from the germline V gene are GTSNPN and SVGIG (reference sequence). The CDR3 bases are TGTGCCTGGACAAGGGGTGTAAATCCCTACGAGCAGTACTTC. Amino acids: CAWTRGVNPYEQYF.

The rearrangement links TRBV29-1 to TRBJ2-5, with TRBD2 identical over 11 bases. Germline V gene data show CDR1 as SQVTM and CDR2 as ANQGSEA. The junction had 2 bases not matched to a gene; V was cut back by 5 bases and J by 0 bases. This CDR3 is built from 14 residues. The CDR3 spells CSVLAGGNQETQYF. The CDR3 coding sequence is TGCAGCGTTTTAGCGGGAGGGAACCAAGAGACCCAGTACTTC.

J is TRBJ1-2 and V is TRBV4-1; tentative D call: TRBD1 (5 bases). The germline gives CDR1 MGHRA, CDR2 YSYEKL. The V and J ends lost 3 bases and 9 bases respectively, with 17 bases between them. The CDR3 is made up of 14 amino acids. The CDR3 loop is CASSQVGGEDRYTF. The CDR3 DNA reads TGCGCCAGCAGCCAGGTGGGAGGGGAGGATCGCTACACCTTC.

This chain joins TRBV5-1 and TRBJ1-2; possible D gene TRBD1, 6 bases. The CDR3 spans 15 residues. V lost 4 bases to trimming and J lost 0 bases, with 13 bases between them. The germline gives CDR1 SGHRS, CDR2 YFSETQ. The CDR3 reads CASSAGTQANYGYTF. CDR3 bases: TGCGCCAGCAGCGCCGGGACACAAGCTAACTATGGCTACACCTTC. Complete variable domain (other parts from reference TRBV5-1 and TRBJ1-2): KAGVTQTPRYLIKTRGQQVTLSCSPISGHRSVSWYQQTPGQGLQFLFEYFSETQRNKGNFPGRFSGRQFSNSRSEMNVSTLELGDSALYLCASSAGTQANYGYTFGSGTRLTVV.

With regard to this clonotype: At one end the junction does not follow the germline gene, possibly because of a read error. The genes are TRBV12-3 or TRBV12-4 and TRBJ1-5, with unresolved D. The CDR3 spans 13 residues. The CDR3 protein is CAGSLGGSQPQHF. CDR3 DNA sequence: TGTGCCGGCAGTTTAGGTGGGAGCCAGCCCCAGCATTTT.

V usage is TRBV24-1 and J usage is TRBJ2-7; no firm D call. Between the trimmed V and J ends, which lost 5 bases and 3 bases, there was a span of 10 bases. This CDR3 has 13 amino acids. CDR1 and CDR2 (germline): KGHDR, SFDVKD. CDR3 sequence reads: CATSVFKRYEQYF. The CDR3 nucleotides are TGTGCCACCAGTGTTTTCAAACGCTACGAGCAGTACTTC.

This clonotype was found a few times. This chain connects TRBV7-9 to TRBJ2-1; 9 nucleotides match TRBD2. CDR1 and CDR2 (germline): SEHNR, FQNEAQ (reference sequence). V trimming: 6 bases; J trimming: 5 bases; junction bases outside the gene matches: 8. The CDR3 consists of 15 residues. The CDR3 loop is CASSSGVAGDNEQFF. The CDR3 nucleotides read TGTGCCAGCAGTTCTGGGGTAGCGGGAGACAATGAGCAGTTCTTC.

V and J are TRBV5-1 and TRBJ1-4; perhaps TRBD1 as D (5 bases). V was cut by 0 bases and J by 4 bases, with 16 bases left in between. CDR3 length: 17 amino acids. Germline V gives CDR1 SGHRS, CDR2 YFSETQ. The CDR3 reads CASSLEVIQGYNEKLFF. The CDR3 coding sequence is TGCGCCAGCAGCTTGGAAGTTATCCAGGGATATAATGAAAAACTGTTTTTT.

The rearrangement uses TRBV10-3 and TRBJ2-4, with D perhaps given as TRBD1 or TRBD2 (5 bases each). The germline V gene has CDR1 ENHRY and CDR2 SYGVKD. This CDR3 comprises 14 residues. Trimming removed 10 bases from V and 8 bases from J, with 21 bases in between. The CDR3 DNA follows: TGTGCCACCCGAATGAGGGACCGAGGGGACATTCAGTACTTC. It codes for CATRMRDRGDIQYF.

This chain connects TRBV4-2 to TRBJ2-1; 11 positions agree with TRBD2. The germline V gene has CDR1 LGHNA and CDR2 YNFKEQ. After removal of 0 bases from V and 9 bases from J, the junction contained 7 bases not matched to a gene. The CDR3 covers 16 residues. The CDR3 reads CASSQESSGGVTEQFF. Here the CDR3 DNA reads TGTGCCAGCAGCCAAGAAAGTAGCGGGGGGGTGACTGAGCAGTTCTTC.

This chain connects TRBV12-3 or TRBV12-4 to TRBJ2-4; D is perhaps TRBD2 (6 bases). CDR3 length: 14 residues. The V gene lost 3 bases and the J gene lost 13 bases, with 19 bases spanning the gap. The CDR3 protein is CASSFGRGRAGQYF. CDR3 DNA sequence: TGTGCCAGCAGTTTTGGGCGGGGTCGCGCCGGGCAGTACTTC.

This clonotype was detected only a few times. This chain connects TRBV12-3 or TRBV12-4 to TRBJ2-1; 9 bases align to TRBD1. Losses at the gene ends were 9 bases for V and 5 bases for J; bases not matched to a gene: 8. The CDR3 contains 14 residues. The CDR3: CASPTGGKDNEQFF. Here the CDR3 DNA reads TGTGCCAGTCCGACAGGGGGGAAGGACAATGAGCAGTTCTTC.

The J gene is TRBJ2-7, the V gene TRBV7-2; unclear D gene. This CDR3 spans 15 amino acids. Trimming took off 5 bases at V and 3 bases at J, with 17 bases between the two ends. CDR1 is SGHTA and CDR2 is FQGNSA in the germline V gene. The CDR3 is CASSPHVWALYEQYF. For the CDR3, the DNA is TGTGCCAGCAGCCCCCATGTCTGGGCTCTCTACGAGCAGTACTTC.

The rearrangement joins TRBV20-1 to TRBJ2-3, with a possible D match to TRBD1 (6 bases). V lost 1 base and J 2 bases, leaving 13 bases between the germline ends. The CDR3 contains 15 residues. The V gene's germline CDR1 is DFQATT and CDR2 SNEGSKA (reference sequence). In DNA, the CDR3 is TGCAGTGCTAGAGTAGGACAGCTTCTCACAGATACGCAGTATTTT. This translates into CSARVGQLLTDTQYF.

This rearrangement joins TRBV12-3 or TRBV12-4 to TRBJ1-2; 9 bases line up with TRBD1. This CDR3 comprises 15 residues. Trimming took 7 bases from V and 2 from J; bases not matched to a gene: 8. The CDR3 spells CASKLSGTGNYGYTF. The CDR3 coding sequence is TGTGCCAGCAAACTTTCGGGGACAGGGAACTATGGCTACACCTTC.

The chain combines TRBV20-1 with TRBJ2-4, with D possibly being TRBD1 (6 bases). CDR3 length: 16 amino acids. The V gene's germline CDR1 is DFQATT and CDR2 SNEGSKA (reference sequence). V shed 7 bases and J shed 0 bases, with 19 bases lying between them. In DNA, the CDR3 is TGCAGTGTCACGACAGGCTCAACTTTAGCCAAAAACATTCAGTACTTC. The encoded protein is CSVTTGSTLAKNIQYF.

As to this clonotype: One junction end does not reproduce the germline sequence, and a read error may be involved. The chain combines TRBV12-3 or TRBV12-4 with TRBJ2-1; a possible D gene is TRBD2 (6 bases). CDR3 length equals 14 residues. The CDR3: CASTLAAPNNEQFF. DNA for the CDR3: TGTGCCAGCACTTTAGCGGCACCTAACAATGAGCAGTTCTTC.

The chain links TRBV16 to TRBJ1-5; unclear D gene. The CDR3 runs 13 residues. The germline gives CDR1 KGHSY, CDR2 FQNENV. The V end was cut by 2 bases, the J end by 5 bases, with 7 bases between. The CDR3 DNA sequence: TGTGCCAGCAGCCAACAAAAAGATCAGCCCCAGCATTTT. Residues: CASSQQKDQPQHF.

The chain employs TRBV4-1 and TRBJ2-1; tentatively, D is TRBD1 (5 bases). Germline V CDR1 and CDR2: MGHRA, YSYEKL. The CDR3 consists of 15 residues. The ends were cut back, 4 bases at V and 3 bases at J, with 13 bases in the middle. This CDR3 is CASSPMMTDYNEQFF. CDR3 bases: TGCGCCAGCAGCCCGATGATGACAGACTACAATGAGCAGTTCTTC.

V and J are TRBV29-1 and TRBJ2-7; 8 nucleotides agree with TRBD1. Trimming cost V 2 bases and J 6 bases; bases outside gene matches: 6. The germline V gene encodes CDR1 SQVTM and CDR2 ANQGSEA. There are 13 residues in the CDR3. The CDR3 nucleotides read TGCAGCGTTGAAAACAGGGGGACTCGCGAGCAGTACTTC. Its translation: CSVENRGTREQYF.

This clonotype was detected once. The rearrangement uses TRBV6-1 and TRBJ1-5; tentative D call: TRBD1 (6 bases). The CDR3 is 15 residues long. Trimming cost V 6 bases and J 7 bases, with 19 bases left between them. Germline CDR1 is MNHNS and CDR2 is SASEGT. The CDR3 loop is CASRGIQGVGQPQHF. The CDR3 DNA reads as TGTGCCAGCAGGGGGATACAGGGAGTGGGGCAGCCCCAGCATTTT.